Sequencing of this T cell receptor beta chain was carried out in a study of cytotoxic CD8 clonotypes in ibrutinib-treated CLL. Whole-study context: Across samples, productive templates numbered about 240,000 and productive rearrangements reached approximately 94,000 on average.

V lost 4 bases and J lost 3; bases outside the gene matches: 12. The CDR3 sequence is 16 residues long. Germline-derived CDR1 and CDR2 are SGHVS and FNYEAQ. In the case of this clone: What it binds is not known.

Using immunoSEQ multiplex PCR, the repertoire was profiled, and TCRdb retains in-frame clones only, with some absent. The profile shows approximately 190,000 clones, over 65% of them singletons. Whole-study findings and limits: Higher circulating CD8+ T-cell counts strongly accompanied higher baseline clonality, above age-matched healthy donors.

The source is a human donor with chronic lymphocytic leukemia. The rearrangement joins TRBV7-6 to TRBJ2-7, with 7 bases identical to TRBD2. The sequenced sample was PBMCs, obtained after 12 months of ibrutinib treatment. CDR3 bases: TGTGCCAGCAGCTCAACCTCCTCTAGCGGTATCTACGAGCAGTACTTC. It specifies CASSSTSSSGIYEQYF.